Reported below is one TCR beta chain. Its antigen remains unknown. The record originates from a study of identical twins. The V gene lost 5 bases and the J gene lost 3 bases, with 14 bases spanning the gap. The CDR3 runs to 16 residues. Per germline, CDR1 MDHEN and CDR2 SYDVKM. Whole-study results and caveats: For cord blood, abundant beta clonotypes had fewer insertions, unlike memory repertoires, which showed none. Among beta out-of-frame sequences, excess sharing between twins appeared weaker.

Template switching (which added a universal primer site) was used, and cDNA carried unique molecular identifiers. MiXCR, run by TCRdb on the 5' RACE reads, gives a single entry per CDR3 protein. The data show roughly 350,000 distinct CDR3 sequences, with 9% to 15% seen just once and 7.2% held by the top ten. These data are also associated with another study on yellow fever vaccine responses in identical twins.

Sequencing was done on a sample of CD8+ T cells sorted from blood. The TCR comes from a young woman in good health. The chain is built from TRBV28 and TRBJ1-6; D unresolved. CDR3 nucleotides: TGTGCCAGCAGTACTCGGACGGACGGCTATAATTCACCCCTCCACTTT. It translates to CASSTRTDGYNSPLHF.